This TCR beta chain was captured in a study of cytomegalovirus exposure and HLA in healthy donors. Worth noting for this clone: Its antigen is unknown.

A multiplex PCR was run with 60 Vbeta primers and 13 Jbeta primers. Sequencing used immunoSEQ multiplex PCR; TCRdb keeps in-frame clones, though not all of them. Of around 100,000 clones listed, around 85% are singletons. Overall study findings and caveats: Reportedly, diagnosis of cytomegalovirus status by the classifier showed high specificity and sensitivity.

The V end lost 2 bases, the J end lost 0 bases, and 8 bases lay between the germline ends. Germline lookup yields CDR1 SGHVS and CDR2 FNYEAQ. CDR3 length: 15 residues. The receptor's source is a young man in good health and CMV-seronegative. The chain employs TRBV7-6 and TRBJ2-1, with D unclear. The source material was PBMCs. In DNA, the CDR3 is TGTGCCAGCAGCTTACCAGCGAACTCCTACAATGAGCAGTTCTTC. Encoded protein: CASSLPANSYNEQFF.